This T cell receptor beta chain was sequenced for a study of cytomegalovirus exposure and HLA in healthy donors. This CDR3 contains 16 residues. Germline lookup yields CDR1 ENHRY and CDR2 SYGVKD. With V trimmed by 6 bases and J by 1 base, 4 bases remained unmatched. 60 Vbeta and 13 Jbeta primers were used in PCR. Profiled with immunoSEQ multiplex PCR; TCRdb holds only in-frame clones, not every one. The table lists 50,000 or so clones, approximately 77% of them singletons. The clonotype was recovered from a young woman in good health and CMV-seronegative. Sequencing used PBMCs. This rearrangement joins TRBV10-3 to TRBJ2-6, with TRBD1 identical over 9 bases. CDR3 DNA sequence: TGTGCCATCAGCGGGACAGGGTGGTCTGGGGCCAACGTCCTGACTTTC. This encodes CAISGTGWSGANVLTF.